These T cell receptor beta chains were read from a single sample in a study of T cells in placental villitis. Generated by immunoSEQ multiplex PCR, the TCRdb table keeps only in-frame clones and is missing some. The sample contains around 3,000 clones, more than 65% of which appear only once. The sample was placental tissue containing maternal and fetal cells. Receptors originate from a human patient with infectious villitis; the placental T cells may come from both mother and fetus. CDR3s include the opening cysteine and the closing phenylalanine or tryptophan. Fields, in order: CDR3 protein, CDR3 DNA, clone size, D gene, J gene, V gene. D genes are given only for firm matches. Clone size, where shown, is once, few, many, or a class for clones that have expanded.

CASSMGNQPQHF	TGTGCCAGTAGTATGGGCAATCAGCCCCAGCATTTT	-	-	TRBJ1-5	TRBV19
CASSHKWSSRAFF	TGTGCCAGCAGCCACAAATGGTCCTCACGGGCTTTCTTT	-	-	TRBJ1-1	TRBV14
CASSYGTLEGYTF	TGTGCCAGCAGCTATGGGACATTGGAAGGCTACACCTTC	-	-	TRBJ1-2	TRBV6-5
CAWSQTRIYGYTF	TGTGCCTGGAGCCAGACCAGGATCTATGGCTACACCTTC	-	-	TRBJ1-2	TRBV30
CASSPRGRVSNTEAFF	TGTGCCAGCAGCCCCCGCGGGAGAGTCTCGAACACTGAAGCTTTCTTT	once	-	TRBJ1-1	TRBV13
CASRWEGRSPLHF	TGTGCCAGCAGATGGGAGGGTCGTTCACCCCTCCACTTT	few	-	TRBJ1-6	TRBV27
CASSRRTSTDTQYF	TGTGCCAGCAGCCGGCGTACTAGCACAGATACGCAGTATTTT	-	-	TRBJ2-3	TRBV3-1/TRBV3-2
CASSAGYEQYF	TGTGCCAGCAGTGCAGGTTACGAGCAGTACTTC	few	-	TRBJ2-7	TRBV25-1
CASSLTGYQPQHF	TGTGCCAGCAGTTTAACAGGGTACCAGCCCCAGCATTTT	-	-	TRBJ1-5	TRBV27
CASSLKGQDHQPQHF	TGTGCCAGCAGCTTGAAGGGGCAGGATCACCAGCCCCAGCATTTT	-	-	TRBJ1-5	TRBV5-6
CASSLTSGGADTQYF	TGTGCCAGCAGTTTGACTAGCGGGGGCGCAGATACGCAGTATTTT	-	TRBD2	TRBJ2-3	TRBV27
CASSLVGHRELFF	TGTGCCAGCAGCTTAGTAGGGCACCGGGAGCTGTTTTTT	-	-	TRBJ2-2	TRBV7-3
CASTPYGRASPHEQYF	TGTGCCAGCACCCCATACGGGAGGGCCAGTCCCCACGAGCAGTACTTC	-	TRBD2	TRBJ2-7	TRBV5-6
CASSDTGANTGELFF	TGTGCCAGCAGTGATACAGGGGCGAACACCGGGGAGCTGTTTTTT	-	TRBD1	TRBJ2-2	TRBV6-1
CATSDPLTGSTGELFF	TGTGCCACCAGTGATCCTCTTACAGGATCCACCGGGGAGCTGTTTTTT	-	-	TRBJ2-2	TRBV24-1
CASSWLSGGSTEAFF	TGTGCCAGCAGCTGGCTTTCGGGGGGGAGCACTGAAGCTTTCTTT	once	-	TRBJ1-1	TRBV11-2
CASSAESYEQYF	TGTGCCAGCAGCGCAGAGTCCTACGAGCAGTACTTC	-	-	TRBJ2-7	TRBV7-9
CASSYKESSGNTIYF	TGTGCCAGCAGTTACAAAGAGAGCTCTGGAAACACCATATATTTT	-	-	TRBJ1-3	TRBV6-2/TRBV6-3
CASSFYNQPQHF	TGTGCCAGCAGTTTTTACAATCAGCCCCAGCATTTT	-	-	TRBJ1-5	TRBV27
CASSLDRGWNYGYTF	TGTGCCAGCAGCTTGGACAGGGGATGGAACTATGGCTACACCTTC	-	TRBD1	TRBJ1-2	TRBV5-8
CASSPSQGYGYTF	TGTGCCAGCTCACCAAGTCAGGGCTATGGCTACACCTTC	-	-	TRBJ1-2	TRBV18
CASSLGPIREQYF	TGTGCCAGCAGCTTAGGACCAATCCGCGAGCAGTACTTC	-	-	TRBJ2-7	TRBV7-3
CASTRQETQYF	TGTGCCAGCACTAGGCAAGAGACCCAGTACTTC	few	-	TRBJ2-5	TRBV6-6
CAISPGQEAFF	TGTGCCATCAGTCCGGGACAGGAAGCTTTCTTT	-	TRBD1	TRBJ1-1	TRBV10-3
CASSRLSQGAGDYGYTF	TGTGCCAGCAGCCGCCTTAGTCAGGGGGCAGGTGACTATGGTTACACCTTC	-	TRBD1	TRBJ1-2	TRBV3-1/TRBV3-2
CSARDREKLFF	TGCAGTGCTAGAGACAGGGAAAAACTGTTTTTT	-	-	TRBJ1-4	TRBV20-1
CASSIGVPWGTEAFF	TGTGCCAGTAGTATAGGTGTCCCCTGGGGAACTGAAGCTTTCTTT	few	-	TRBJ1-1	TRBV19
CASSIRRSPGGELFF	TGTGCCAGTAGTATTCGGCGGTCTCCTGGCGGGGAGCTGTTTTTT	once	-	TRBJ2-2	TRBV19
CASSESRDYLKYNEQFF	TGTGCCAGCAGTGAATCCCGGGACTATCTTAAATACAATGAGCAGTTCTTC	-	TRBD2	TRBJ2-1	TRBV25-1
CASSLSWGPGNEQFF	TGTGCCAGCAGTTTGAGTTGGGGGCCGGGGAATGAGCAGTTCTTC	-	-	TRBJ2-1	TRBV6-5
CASSAGGGENEKLFF	TGTGCCAGCAGCGCCGGGGGCGGGGAAAATGAAAAACTGTTTTTT	-	-	TRBJ1-4	TRBV6-5
CAISGGQGSNTGELFF	TGTGCCATCAGTGGAGGACAGGGGTCCAACACCGGGGAGCTGTTTTTT	-	TRBD1	TRBJ2-2	TRBV10-3
CASSWMNTEAFF	TGTGCCAGCAGTTGGATGAACACTGAAGCTTTCTTT	-	-	TRBJ1-1	TRBV6-5
CANSQGRAHEQYF	TGTGCCAACAGCCAAGGCAGGGCCCACGAGCAGTACTTC	-	-	TRBJ2-7	TRBV3-1/TRBV3-2
CASRDEGPVGREQYF	TGTGCCAGCAGGGACGAAGGCCCGGTCGGACGCGAGCAGTACTTC	few	-	TRBJ2-7	TRBV25-1
CASSIRQGANYGYTF	TGTGCCAGTAGTATTCGGCAGGGGGCAAATTATGGCTACACCTTC	-	TRBD1	TRBJ1-2	TRBV19
CASSSSTGGSGYTF	TGTGCCAGCAGCTCCTCAACAGGGGGCTCTGGCTACACCTTC	-	TRBD1	TRBJ1-2	TRBV7-9
CASSLVRGSTDTQYF	TGTGCCAGCAGCTTAGTACGGGGTTCGACAGATACGCAGTATTTT	once	-	TRBJ2-3	TRBV7-2
CASSQEGAGNTIYF	TGTGCCAGCAGCCAAGAAGGAGCTGGAAACACCATATATTTT	-	-	TRBJ1-3	TRBV3-1/TRBV3-2
CASSHIANYGYTF	TGTGCCAGCAGTCACATAGCTAACTATGGCTACACCTTC	few	-	TRBJ1-2	TRBV27
CASSLLPGGEAFF	TGTGCCAGCAGTTTACTACCGGGTGGTGAAGCTTTCTTT	-	-	TRBJ1-1	TRBV27